One sample yielded the 8 T cell receptor beta chains listed below, sequenced in a study of OX40 agonist ivuxolimab in advanced cancers. Libraries were prepared by immunoSEQ multiplex PCR; TCRdb keeps only in-frame clonotypes and omits some of them. The top ten hold less than 1.5% of the sample, which has approximately 90,000 clones, roughly 89% seen once. The sequences come from CD4+ or CD8+ T cells sorted from blood, collected in a trial of the OX40 agonist ivuxolimab. The source of these receptors is an adult with an advanced solid tumor such as melanoma, head and neck, liver or kidney cancer.

V and J are TRBV6-5 and TRBJ1-1, with TRBD1 identical over 8 bases. The CDR3 is 14 residues long. CDR1 MNHEY and CDR2 SVGAGI come from the germline V gene. The junction had 5 bases not matched to a gene; V was cut back by 4 bases and J by 4 bases. The CDR3 nucleotides are TGTGCCAGCAGTTCCCGGACAGGGTCCACTGAAGCTTTCTTT. This sequence encodes CASSSRTGSTEAFF.

The CDR3 nucleotides read TGTGCCAGCAGCCAATCGAGGGGGGTTGGCCAGCCCCAGCATTTT. Amino acid sequence: CASSQSRGVGQPQHF. The chain joins TRBV16 to TRBJ1-5; maybe TRBD1 (6 bases). This CDR3 has 15 residues. Germline assignment: CDR1 KGHSY and CDR2 FQNENV. The V gene lost 0 bases and the J gene lost 7 bases, with 13 bases spanning the gap.

The chain combines TRBV7-2 with TRBJ2-6; no clear D. With 5 bases removed from V and 2 bases from J, the gap between germline ends came to 13 bases. This CDR3 contains 16 residues. Germline V gene lookup returns CDR1 SGHTA and CDR2 FQGNSA. The CDR3 sequence: CASSQTAFAGANVLTF. DNA for the CDR3: TGTGCCAGCAGCCAGACTGCCTTTGCTGGGGCCAACGTCCTGACTTTC.

The chain has TRBV14 and TRBJ2-7; possible D gene TRBD1, 6 bases. This CDR3 is built from 13 residues. Germline assignment: CDR1 SGHDN and CDR2 FVKESK. Trimming stripped 0 bases from V and 7 bases from J, with 10 bases between. CDR3 nucleotides: TGTGCCAGCAGCCAAGATCCCCAGGGGGAGCAGTACTTC. Protein sequence: CASSQDPQGEQYF.

V is TRBV7-6 and J is TRBJ2-2; D remains unclear. Germline V lookup: CDR1 SGHVS, CDR2 FNYEAQ. The CDR3 is 12 residues long. The V end lost 2 bases, the J end lost 6 bases, and 4 bases lay between the germline ends. CDR3 bases: TGTGCCAGCAGCTTAAGGGCCGGGGAGCTGTTTTTT. This encodes CASSLRAGELFF.

The V gene is TRBV5-5, the J gene TRBJ1-1; possibly TRBD1 for D (5 bases). V lost 0 bases, J lost 4 bases, and 10 bases lay in between. The CDR3 length is 14 residues. Germline values: CDR1 SGHKS, CDR2 YYEKEE (reference sequence). CDR3 bases: TGTGCCAGCAGCTTGGTGGGGGACGGCACTGAAGCTTTCTTT. The encoded protein is CASSLVGDGTEAFF.

The V gene is TRBV9, the J gene TRBJ2-2; D could derive from TRBD1 or TRBD2 (7 bases each). This CDR3 contains 17 residues. Germline CDR1 and CDR2: SGDLS and YYNGEE. V was clipped by 4 bases and J by 4 bases, with 20 bases between them. The CDR3 coding sequence is TGTGCCAGCAGCCCCCAAGCGGGGACAGTACTCACCGGGGAGCTGTTTTTT. This gives the protein CASSPQAGTVLTGELFF. Based on the CDR3 plus reference TRBV9 and TRBJ2-2, the full variable domain is DSGVTQTPKHLITATGQRVTLRCSPRSGDLSVYWYQQSLDQGLQFLIQYYNGEERAKGNILERFSAQQFPDLHSELNLSSLELGDSALYFCASSPQAGTVLTGELFFGEGSRLTVL.

V usage is TRBV19 and J usage is TRBJ1-5; possibly TRBD1 for D (6 bases). The CDR3 is 12 residues long. V lost 8 bases to trimming and J lost 7 bases, with 12 bases between them. Germline CDR1 LNHDA, CDR2 SQIVND (reference sequence). CDR3 in DNA: TGTGCCAGTGGGAGGGGGGAACAGCCCCAGCATTTT. It is translated as CASGRGEQPQHF.